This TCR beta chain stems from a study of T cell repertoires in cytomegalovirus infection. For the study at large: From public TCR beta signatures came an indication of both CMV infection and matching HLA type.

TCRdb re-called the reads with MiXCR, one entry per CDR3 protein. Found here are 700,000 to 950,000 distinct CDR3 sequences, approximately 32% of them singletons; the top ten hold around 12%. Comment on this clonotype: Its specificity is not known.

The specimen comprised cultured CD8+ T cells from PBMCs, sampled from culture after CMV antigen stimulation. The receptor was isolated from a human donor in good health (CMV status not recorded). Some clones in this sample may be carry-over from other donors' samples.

CDR3 region: CASSPQTGTNNQPQHF. For the CDR3, the DNA is TGTGCCAGCAGCCCCCAGACAGGCACTAACAATCAGCCCCAGCATTTT. V usage is TRBV7-2 and J usage is TRBJ1-5; D is perhaps TRBD1 (6 bases). Germline V gene sequence: CDR1 SGHTA, CDR2 FQGNSA. The CDR3 is 16 residues long. Deletions cut 5 bases from V and 3 bases from J, with 17 bases between.